This TCR beta chain was observed in a study of OX40 agonist ivuxolimab in advanced cancers. Clones were read by immunoSEQ multiplex PCR, and TCRdb kept only the in-frame ones, dropping some. The data show 67,000 or so clones, about 85% seen once. The sample consisted of CD4+ or CD8+ T cells sorted from blood, taken in a trial of the OX40 agonist ivuxolimab. This sequence was found in an adult with an advanced solid tumor such as melanoma, head and neck, liver or kidney cancer.

This CDR3 reads CASSSGLAGGPSNEQFF. DNA for the CDR3: TGCGCCAGCAGCTCCGGACTAGCGGGAGGACCATCCAATGAGCAGTTCTTC. V and J are TRBV5-1 and TRBJ2-1; 14 bases line up with TRBD2. The CDR3 covers 17 residues. V lost 3 bases, J lost 6 bases, and 8 bases stayed unmatched. CDR1 and CDR2 (germline): SGHRS, YFSETQ.